Presented here are 31 T cell receptor beta chains from one specimen sequenced in a study of T-cell memory formation after mild COVID-19. TCRdb reprocessed the 5' RACE reads with MiXCR, giving one entry per CDR3 protein. Of around 130,000 distinct CDR3 sequences detected, roughly 15% appear once; the ten largest clones hold about 15%. The sequenced material came from PBMCs or a T cell subset sorted from them (not recorded which). The receptors originated from an adult woman who had mild COVID-19 (a few samples of this study predate the infection). Cell type and time point are not known.

The chain combines TRBV11-2 with TRBJ2-2; D may be TRBD2 (6 bases). The germline V gene has CDR1 SGHAT and CDR2 FQNNGV. The CDR3 is 17 residues long. The V end lost 0 bases, the J end lost 4 bases, and 15 bases lay between the germline ends. CDR3 sequence reads: CASSLDGWGLSTGELFF. CDR3 nucleotide sequence: TGTGCCAGCAGCTTAGACGGATGGGGACTCAGCACCGGGGAGCTGTTTTTT.

V usage is TRBV7-9 and J usage is TRBJ1-3; no definite D call. From germline, CDR1 is SEHNR and CDR2 FQNEAQ (reference sequence). The CDR3 extends over 12 amino acids. V lost 6 bases to trimming and J lost 3 bases, with 6 bases between them. The CDR3 protein is CASSGYGNTIYF. The CDR3 coding sequence is TGTGCCAGCAGTGGGTATGGAAACACCATATATTTT.

The CDR3 loop reads CARSYGARRWHTEAFF. DNA of the CDR3: TGTGCCAGGTCTTACGGAGCCCGGCGGTGGCACACTGAAGCTTTCTTT. The chain recombines TRBV7-6 with TRBJ1-1; D uncertain. The germline V gene has CDR1 SGHVS and CDR2 FNYEAQ. With 9 bases removed from V and 3 bases from J, the gap between germline ends came to 23 bases. CDR3 length: 16 amino acids.

This clonotype has more than one count but fewer than ten. The CDR3 is CASSLDRIVSPLHF. The CDR3 DNA is TGTGCCAGCAGCTTAGACAGGATAGTTTCACCCCTCCACTTT. This chain connects TRBV7-2 to TRBJ1-6; D perhaps matches TRBD1 (5 bases). CDR3 length: 14 residues. The V end lost 1 base, the J end lost 9 bases, and 10 bases lay between the germline ends. Germline CDR1 SGHTA, CDR2 FQGNSA.

The J gene is TRBJ2-5, the V gene TRBV12-3 or TRBV12-4; TRBD2 agrees at 11 bases. J gave up 5 bases and V 5 bases, and 7 bases lay outside the gene matches. The CDR3 loop spans 15 amino acids. The chain's CDR3 is CASSRHSGGAETQYF. Written as DNA, the CDR3 is TGTGCCAGCAGTCGCCATAGCGGGGGGGCTGAGACCCAGTACTTC.

The chain couples TRBV5-1 to TRBJ2-5; D uncertain. V lost 2 bases, J lost 5 bases, and 13 bases lay in between. The germline gives CDR1 SGHRS, CDR2 YFSETQ. This CDR3 has 14 amino acids. DNA for the CDR3: TGCGCCAGCAGCTTTCAGAACCTTCTGGAGACCCAGTACTTC. Translation: CASSFQNLLETQYF.

This rearrangement joins TRBV11-3 to TRBJ2-7, with 8 bases aligning to TRBD1. The CDR3 consists of 15 residues. Germline-derived CDR1 and CDR2 are SGHNT and YENEEA. V lost 6 bases and J lost 0; bases outside the gene matches: 7. CDR3 nucleotide sequence: TGTGCCAGCAGAAGTCAGGGGGCGGCCTCCTACGAGCAGTACTTC. It codes for CASRSQGAASYEQYF.

The chain has TRBV6-5 and TRBJ2-7, with D possibly being TRBD1 (5 bases). Germline V CDR1 and CDR2: MNHEY, SVGAGI. CDR3 size: 11 residues. V was trimmed by 7 bases and J by 6 bases, leaving 10 bases between them. Here the CDR3 DNA reads TGTGCCAGCACTAGGGGTATCGAGCAGTACTTC. Its translation: CASTRGIEQYF.

CDR3 nucleotide sequence: TGTGCCAGCAGCCAAGTCGGTGGAACAGGCTACGAGCAGTACTTC. It is translated as CASSQVGGTGYEQYF. V usage is TRBV14 and J usage is TRBJ2-7, with a weak D call TRBD1 (5 bases). CDR1 and CDR2 from the germline V gene are SGHDN and FVKESK. Trimming left V 1 base short and J 3 bases short, with 13 bases between. The CDR3 loop spans 15 amino acids.

The V call is TRBV7-9, the J call TRBJ1-2; the match to TRBD1 covers 7 bases. J was trimmed by 3 bases and V by 5 bases; bases with no gene match: 6. From germline, CDR1 is SEHNR and CDR2 FQNEAQ (reference sequence). The CDR3 totals 14 residues. The CDR3 protein is CASSPPTGYYGYTF. CDR3 bases: TGTGCCAGCAGCCCCCCGACAGGGTACTATGGCTACACCTTC.

J is TRBJ2-3 and V is TRBV27, with TRBD2 matching over 11 bases. Germline V gene lookup returns CDR1 MNHEY and CDR2 SMNVEV (reference sequence). J was trimmed by 3 bases and V by 6 bases; bases with no gene match: 14. The CDR3 is made up of 18 amino acids. The CDR3 here is CASSPPVQLAGVTDTQYF. Written as DNA, the CDR3 is TGTGCCAGCAGCCCCCCGGTCCAACTAGCGGGAGTTACAGATACGCAGTATTTT.

This clonotype was counted only a few times. V is TRBV18 and J is TRBJ2-3, with a possible D match to TRBD2 (7 bases). Per the germline V gene, CDR1 is KGHSH and CDR2 is LQKENI. Trimming stripped 4 bases from V and 1 base from J, with 12 bases between. This CDR3 is built from 15 residues. The DNA of the CDR3 is TGTGCCAGCTCACTTCGGGGGGCGGGCACAGATACGCAGTATTTT. Translated: CASSLRGAGTDTQYF.

This clonotype was observed at least ten times. V is TRBV14 and J is TRBJ2-7, with D unresolved. The CDR3 is made up of 13 amino acids. The V end lost 2 bases, the J end lost 1 base, and 6 bases lay between the germline ends. Germline loops: CDR1 SGHDN, CDR2 FVKESK. The CDR3 region has the DNA TGTGCCAGCAGCCAAAGCCGATCCTACGAGCAGTACTTC. Translated: CASSQSRSYEQYF.

This clonotype was seen more than once but under ten times. This sequence joins TRBV24-1 and TRBJ2-1, with TRBD2 matching over 13 bases. CDR3 length: 17 amino acids. V trimming: 0 bases; J trimming: 5 bases; junction bases outside the gene matches: 3. Looked up from germline, CDR1 is KGHDR and CDR2 is SFDVKD. The CDR3 DNA follows: TGTGCCACCAGTGATTTGTTTGGGACTAGCGGGAACAATGAGCAGTTCTTC. Amino acid sequence: CATSDLFGTSGNNEQFF.

The chain couples TRBV6-5 to TRBJ1-2; TRBD1 agrees at 10 bases. CDR3 length equals 13 residues. CDR1 is MNHEY and CDR2 is SVGAGI in the germline V gene. The V gene end was trimmed by 8 bases and the J gene end by 8 bases; junction bases not matched to a gene: 8. CDR3 in amino acids: CASGTGAGGGYTF. CDR3 in DNA: TGTGCCAGCGGGACAGGGGCTGGAGGAGGCTACACCTTC.

The V and J genes are TRBV13 and TRBJ2-7, with 7 bases identical to TRBD1. The V segment lost 4 bases and the J segment 4 bases; nucleotides outside the gene matches: 10. The CDR3 covers 15 residues. Germline assignment: CDR1 PRHDT and CDR2 FYEKMQ (reference sequence). The CDR3: CASSSTGTAAYEQYF. For the CDR3, the DNA is TGTGCCAGCAGCTCAACCGGGACAGCAGCATACGAGCAGTACTTC.

The V call is TRBV6-5, the J call TRBJ2-3; D may be TRBD2 (5 bases). The germline CDR1 and CDR2 sequences are MNHEY and SVGAGI. This CDR3 has 14 amino acids. V was clipped by 8 bases and J by 6 bases, with 18 bases between them. The CDR3 coding sequence is TGTGCCAGCGGCCCTAGCAGGAGAGGCGATACGCAGTATTTT. Translating gives CASGPSRRGDTQYF.

The chain recombines TRBV30 with TRBJ2-7; possibly TRBD1 or TRBD2 for D (6 bases each). V gave up 1 base and J gave up 6 bases, with 13 bases separating them. This CDR3 contains 13 residues. CDR1 is GTSNPN, CDR2 SVGIG, per germline (reference sequence). The CDR3 DNA sequence: TGTGCCTGGAGTGGTTCGGGGGCAGGCGAGCAGTACTTC. Translated, it gives CAWSGSGAGEQYF.

J is TRBJ2-7 and V is TRBV7-9; D possibly corresponds to TRBD2 (5 bases). V was cut by 9 bases and J by 5 bases, with 8 bases left in between. Germline values: CDR1 SEHNR, CDR2 FQNEAQ (reference sequence). The CDR3 is 10 residues long. The CDR3 DNA is TGTGCCAGTCGGGGAGACGAGCAGTACTTC. Translation gives CASRGDEQYF. Complete variable domain (other parts from reference TRBV7-9 and TRBJ2-7): DTGVSQNPRHKITKRGQNVTFRCDPISEHNRLYWYRQTLGQGPEFLTYFQNEAQLEKSRLLSDRFSAERPKGSFSTLEIQRTEQGDSAMYLCASRGDEQYFGPGTRLTVT.

This clonotype was counted once. The chain carries TRBV27 and TRBJ2-2; D possibly corresponds to TRBD1 (5 bases). Trimming removed 3 bases from V and 6 bases from J, with 8 bases in between. This CDR3 has 13 residues. Germline CDR1 reads MNHEY; CDR2 reads SMNVEV (reference sequence). The CDR3 protein is CASSFGASGELFF. CDR3 DNA sequence: TGTGCCAGCAGTTTTGGGGCGTCCGGGGAGCTGTTTTTT.

As to this clonotype: A junction boundary mismatches the germline segment, possibly from a read error. The chain has TRBV7-6 and TRBJ2-1; 9 nucleotides agree with TRBD1. Looked up from germline, CDR1 is SGHVS and CDR2 is FNYEAQ. The CDR3 runs to 13 residues. CDR3 DNA sequence: TGTGCCAGCAGCTCGATGGACGGGACAGGGATTAACTTC. Protein: CASSSMDGTGINF. Full variable domain (missing parts from reference TRBV7-6 and TRBJ2-1): GAGVSQSPRYKVTKRGQDVALRCDPISGHVSLYWYRQALGQGPEFLTYFNYEAQQDKSGLPNDRFSAERPEGSISTLTIQRTEQRDSAMYRCASSSMDGTGINFGPGTRLTVL.

This clonotype was recorded a few times. The rearrangement uses TRBV7-2 and TRBJ2-5, with D perhaps TRBD1 (5 bases). This CDR3 spans 13 amino acids. Per the germline V gene, CDR1 is SGHTA and CDR2 is FQGNSA. V was cut by 6 bases and J by 5 bases, with 13 bases left in between. CDR3 in DNA: TGTGCCAGCAGTCAGGTGTCAGGGGAGACCCAGTACTTC. As protein: CASSQVSGETQYF.

This clonotype was counted between two and nine times. The V gene is TRBV7-3, the J gene TRBJ2-1; maybe TRBD1 (6 bases). V lost 4 bases to trimming and J lost 6 bases, with 10 bases between them. There are 13 residues in the CDR3. The germline V gene encodes CDR1 SGHTA and CDR2 FQGTGA. The CDR3 region is CASSSIQGNEQFF. The CDR3 DNA reads TGTGCCAGCAGCTCCATACAGGGCAATGAGCAGTTCTTC.

This clonotype occurred a few times. The chain uses TRBV4-1 and TRBJ2-2, with D possibly called TRBD1 or TRBD2 (5 bases each). The CDR3 covers 16 residues. In germline, CDR1 is MGHRA, CDR2 YSYEKL. Trimming shortened V by 1 base and J by 6 bases, and 15 bases separated the two germline ends. The DNA for the CDR3 is TGCGCCAGCAGCCAAGGTCGGGACCCGAAGGCCGGGGAGCTGTTTTTT. Protein: CASSQGRDPKAGELFF.

This clonotype was detected only a few times. The J gene is TRBJ2-1, the V gene TRBV3-1; 8 bases match TRBD1. This CDR3 is built from 17 residues. The junction had 5 bases not matched to a gene; V was cut back by 1 base and J by 0 bases. Germline V gene lookup returns CDR1 LGHDT and CDR2 YNNKEL (reference sequence). DNA of the CDR3: TGTGCCAGCAGCCAAGCCCGGACAGGGCTCTCCTACAATGAGCAGTTCTTC. Translating gives CASSQARTGLSYNEQFF.

V usage is TRBV18 and J usage is TRBJ1-3, with 7 bases fitting TRBD1. The CDR3 runs 14 residues. The V and J ends lost 2 bases and 2 bases, in that order; junction bases with no gene match: 0. Germline assignment: CDR1 KGHSH and CDR2 LQKENI. CDR3 nucleotides: TGTGCCAGCTCACCAACAGGGGCTGGAAACACCATATATTTT. Translating gives CASSPTGAGNTIYF. The whole variable domain, filled in from reference TRBV18 and TRBJ1-3, reads NAGVMQNPRHLVRRRGQEARLRCSPMKGHSHVYWYRQLPEEGLKFMVYLQKENIIDESGMPKERFSAEFPKEGPSILRIQQVVRGDSAAYFCASSPTGAGNTIYFGEGSWLTVV.

There are many counts of this clonotype. This sequence joins TRBV27 and TRBJ2-3; D gene uncertain. V gave up 7 bases and J gave up 0 bases, with 5 bases separating them. The germline V gene has CDR1 MNHEY and CDR2 SMNVEV (reference sequence). The CDR3 loop spans 12 amino acids. Here the CDR3 reads CASTSSTDTQYF. CDR3 DNA: TGTGCCAGCACATCCAGCACAGATACGCAGTATTTT.

This clonotype was counted a few times. The chain links TRBV5-1 to TRBJ2-7; D possibly uses TRBD1 or TRBD2 (5 bases each). The V gene lost 3 bases and the J gene lost 9 bases, with 22 bases spanning the gap. Per germline, CDR1 SGHRS and CDR2 YFSETQ. The CDR3 has 15 residues. CDR3 in DNA: TGCGCCAGCAGCTGGGATGGACAAGAGGGAAGGGCGCAGTACTTC. Encoded protein: CASSWDGQEGRAQYF.

The V gene is TRBV10-3, the J gene TRBJ2-5; D gene ambiguous. This CDR3 is built from 13 residues. CDR1 is ENHRY and CDR2 is SYGVKD in the germline V gene. V was trimmed by 5 bases and J by 4 bases, leaving 11 bases between them. The CDR3 region is CAISPPMGETQYF. In nucleotides, the CDR3 is TGTGCCATCAGTCCTCCAATGGGAGAGACCCAGTACTTC.

This clonotype showed up just a few times. The chain couples TRBV20-1 to TRBJ2-1; TRBD2 agrees at 9 bases. Looked up from germline, CDR1 is DFQATT and CDR2 is SNEGSKA (reference sequence). The length of the CDR3 is 16 residues. J was trimmed by 3 bases and V by 5 bases; bases with no gene match: 11. The CDR3 region is CSALAGGSRGYNEQFF. The CDR3 DNA sequence: TGCAGTGCTCTGGCGGGAGGGTCACGAGGCTACAATGAGCAGTTCTTC.

The chain combines TRBV12-3 or TRBV12-4 with TRBJ1-6, with a tentative D call TRBD1 (6 bases). Trimming removed 6 bases from V and 7 bases from J, with 10 bases in between. CDR3 length: 13 amino acids. DNA for the CDR3: TGTGCCAGCAGCCGTGGACAGAATTCACCCCTCCACTTT. It codes for CASSRGQNSPLHF.